Following are 23 T cell receptor beta chains from one sample sequenced in a study of blood T cell repertoires in COVID-19. Method: immunoSEQ multiplex PCR; TCRdb's copy keeps in-frame clones and lacks some. Seen here are 150,000 to 200,000 clones, under 90% observed once, and the top ten hold roughly a fifth. Material: peripheral blood. The receptors were sampled from an elderly woman with acute or convalescent COVID-19.

This chain joins TRBV6-5 and TRBJ1-2, with a weak D call TRBD1 (5 bases). The V and J ends lost 6 bases and 3 bases respectively, with 17 bases between them. This CDR3 has 15 amino acids. CDR1 and CDR2 (germline): MNHEY, SVGAGI. The CDR3 region is CASRKGGARDYGYTF. CDR3 DNA sequence: TGTGCCAGCAGGAAGGGCGGGGCGCGGGACTATGGCTACACCTTC.

CDR3 nucleotides: TGTGCCATCAGTGAGAATCAGGGCGGCTACACCTTC. It translates to CAISENQGGYTF. V usage is TRBV10-3 and J usage is TRBJ1-2; maybe TRBD1 (5 bases). The germline CDR1 and CDR2 sequences are ENHRY and SYGVKD. The CDR3 consists of 12 residues. The V end was cut by 2 bases, the J end by 8 bases, with 9 bases between.

The rearrangement joins TRBV5-1 to TRBJ2-5; TRBD2 agrees at 9 bases. The CDR3 is made up of 15 amino acids. Germline-derived CDR1 and CDR2 are SGHRS and YFSETQ. The trim removed 0 bases at V and 5 bases at J, leaving 5 bases unmatched. The CDR3 loop is CASSLGVAGVETQYF. Here the CDR3 DNA reads TGCGCCAGCAGCTTGGGGGTAGCGGGAGTGGAGACCCAGTACTTC. Variable domain in full (rest from reference TRBV5-1 and TRBJ2-5): KAGVTQTPRYLIKTRGQQVTLSCSPISGHRSVSWYQQTPGQGLQFLFEYFSETQRNKGNFPGRFSGRQFSNSRSEMNVSTLELGDSALYLCASSLGVAGVETQYFGPGTRLLVL.

This chain connects TRBV6-5 to TRBJ2-7, with 8 bases aligning to TRBD1. J was trimmed by 0 bases and V by 8 bases; bases with no gene match: 6. Germline-derived CDR1 and CDR2 are MNHEY and SVGAGI. This CDR3 has 14 residues. The CDR3 DNA is TGTGCCAGCCAGAGGGGGACAGGCTCCTACGAGCAGTACTTC. It translates to CASQRGTGSYEQYF.

The chain joins TRBV7-6 to TRBJ2-1; maybe TRBD1 (5 bases). Trimming left V 5 bases short and J 2 bases short, with 16 bases between. The CDR3 covers 16 residues. Germline V gene sequence: CDR1 SGHVS, CDR2 FNYEAQ. The chain's CDR3 is CASSAGGQGAYNEQFF. CDR3 coding DNA: TGTGCCAGCAGCGCCGGTGGACAAGGGGCCTACAATGAGCAGTTCTTC.

The rearrangement uses TRBV2 and TRBJ2-1, with D perhaps TRBD2 (5 bases). The germline gives CDR1 SNHLY, CDR2 FYNNEI. The CDR3 is made up of 13 amino acids. V was pared by 7 bases and J by 1 base, with 8 bases between. The CDR3 sequence is CASIRGSYNEQFF. CDR3 DNA: TGTGCCAGCATCCGGGGTTCCTACAATGAGCAGTTCTTC.

This clone appeared a single time. V gene TRBV13 combines with J gene TRBJ2-3; 14 bases are a match to TRBD2. The CDR3 extends over 16 amino acids. Trimming took 4 bases from V and 6 from J; bases not matched to a gene: 6. The germline CDR1 and CDR2 sequences are PRHDT and FYEKMQ (reference sequence). The CDR3 loop reads CASSYFRLAGGDTQYF. The CDR3 bases are TGTGCCAGCAGCTATTTCCGACTAGCGGGGGGGGATACGCAGTATTTT. Filled out from reference TRBV13 and TRBJ2-3, the complete variable domain reads AAGVIQSPRHLIKEKRETATLKCYPIPRHDTVYWYQQGPGQDPQFLISFYEKMQSDKGSIPDRFSAQQFSDYHSELNMSSLELGDSALYFCASSYFRLAGGDTQYFGPGTRLTVL.

V is TRBV3-1 (or the pseudogene TRBV3-2) and J is TRBJ2-2; possibly TRBD1 for D (5 bases). This CDR3 has 11 residues. Germline assignment: CDR1 LGHDT and CDR2 YNNKEL (reference sequence). The V gene lost 7 bases and the J gene lost 6 bases, with 6 bases spanning the gap. CDR3 bases: TGTGCCAGCACAGGGTCCGGGGAGCTGTTTTTT. It codes for CASTGSGELFF.

The rearrangement uses TRBV7-6 and TRBJ2-1, with 9 bases identical to TRBD1. The junction had 9 bases not matched to a gene; V was cut back by 4 bases and J by 8 bases. The CDR3 spans 15 residues. CDR1 is SGHVS, CDR2 FNYEAQ, per germline. Written as DNA, the CDR3 is TGTGCCAGCAGCTCAGGACAGGGGAACCTTGATGAGCAGTTCTTC. This translates into CASSSGQGNLDEQFF. Complete variable domain (other parts from reference TRBV7-6 and TRBJ2-1): GAGVSQSPRYKVTKRGQDVALRCDPISGHVSLYWYRQALGQGPEFLTYFNYEAQQDKSGLPNDRFSAERPEGSISTLTIQRTEQRDSAMYRCASSSGQGNLDEQFFGPGTRLTVL.

V is TRBV7-9 and J is TRBJ2-3; 10 bases align to TRBD2. Germline CDR1 is SEHNR and CDR2 is FQNEAQ (reference sequence). CDR3 length: 15 residues. V shed 5 bases and J 1 base; nucleotides not matched to a gene: 3. CDR3 bases: TGTGCCAGCAGCGTCGGGACTAGCGGCACAGATACGCAGTATTTT. Translated, it gives CASSVGTSGTDTQYF.

V is TRBV6-5 and J is TRBJ2-3; no clear D. Trimming cost V 6 bases and J 6 bases, with 13 bases left between them. The CDR3 has 13 amino acids. CDR1 is MNHEY, CDR2 SVGAGI, per germline. The CDR3 sequence is CASSRLVRDTQYF. The CDR3 DNA follows: TGTGCCAGCAGCAGACTCGTTCGGGATACGCAGTATTTT.

The chain combines TRBV14 with TRBJ2-7; D perhaps matches TRBD2 (6 bases). Per germline, CDR1 SGHDN and CDR2 FVKESK. Trimming shortened V by 4 bases and J by 1 base, and 20 bases separated the two germline ends. This CDR3 has 17 residues. The CDR3 bases are TGTGCCAGCAGCCTCCATGCCGGGAGAGGTCTATCCTACGAGCAGTACTTC. Protein: CASSLHAGRGLSYEQYF.

The V call is TRBV10-1, the J call TRBJ2-2; D is uncertain. The CDR3 length is 16 residues. Trimming removed 3 bases at V and 4 bases at J, with 15 bases between. From germline, CDR1 is WNHNN and CDR2 SYGVQD (reference sequence). The CDR3 loop is CASSDIRGRPTGELFF. The CDR3 region has the DNA TGCGCCAGCAGTGACATTAGAGGCCGGCCCACCGGGGAGCTGTTTTTT.

A word on this clone: Germline and junction disagree at one end, which may indicate a read error. The gene calls are TRBV7-9 and TRBJ2-3; weak D call: TRBD2 (5 bases). Germline-derived CDR1 and CDR2 are SEHNR and FQNEAQ (reference sequence). The CDR3 is made up of 10 amino acids. Here the CDR3 DNA reads TGTGCCAGCACCTCCTCAGTGAGGGATTTT. Its protein is CASTSSVRDF.

The gene calls are TRBV18 and TRBJ2-5, with D perhaps TRBD2 (7 bases). The germline V and J ends were trimmed by 2 bases and 3 bases, with 10 bases remaining between them. Looked up from germline, CDR1 is KGHSH and CDR2 is LQKENI. The CDR3 runs to 14 residues. This CDR3 is CASSPRGGKETQYF. The DNA for the CDR3 is TGTGCCAGCTCACCAAGGGGGGGAAAAGAGACCCAGTACTTC.

On this clone: The limits of the CDR3 on the DNA are not certain, so only TCRdb's listed CDR3 is given. The chain is built from TRBV6-5 and TRBJ2-7; the DNA was not used to check the table's D call, TRBD2. The CDR3 comprises 14 residues, both ends counted. Germline CDR1 is MNHEY and CDR2 is SVGAGI. CDR3 amino acids: CASILDFLSYEQYF.

The chain joins TRBV6-5 to TRBJ1-1, with a possible D match to TRBD1 (5 bases). Germline V CDR1 and CDR2: MNHEY, SVGAGI. Trimming removed 8 bases at V and 4 bases at J, with 14 bases between. The CDR3 covers 13 residues. The CDR3 DNA sequence: TGTGCCAGCCTACCCCCAAGGGGCACTGAAGCTTTCTTT. Protein product: CASLPPRGTEAFF.

This chain's CDR3 is CASSLDQTGGRGYTF. The CDR3 DNA sequence: TGCGCCAGCAGCTTGGACCAAACAGGGGGCCGTGGCTACACCTTC. The V and J genes are TRBV5-1 and TRBJ1-2; 9 bases map to TRBD1. The CDR3 is made up of 15 amino acids. Germline values: CDR1 SGHRS, CDR2 YFSETQ. The trim removed 0 bases at V and 7 bases at J, leaving 7 bases unmatched.

The chain employs TRBV5-4 and TRBJ2-7; the match to TRBD1 covers 7 bases. The V segment lost 5 bases and the J segment 2 bases; nucleotides outside the gene matches: 10. The CDR3 has 15 residues. CDR1 is SGHNT and CDR2 is YYREEE in the germline V gene (reference sequence). The CDR3 region is CASSRDSARTYEQYF. The CDR3 DNA reads as TGTGCCAGCAGTCGGGACAGCGCCCGCACCTACGAGCAGTACTTC.

This clone was seen just once. The CDR3 region is CASSLQGARNYGYTF. The CDR3 DNA sequence: TGTGCCAGCAGCTTGCAGGGGGCGCGGAACTATGGCTACACCTTC. The rearrangement links TRBV5-6 to TRBJ1-2, with 8 positions matching TRBD1. Trimming cost V 1 base and J 2 bases; bases outside gene matches: 4. Germline loops: CDR1 SGHDT, CDR2 YYEEEE. The length of the CDR3 is 15 residues.

The chain couples TRBV5-1 to TRBJ1-3, with TRBD1 matching over 10 bases. J lost 4 bases, V lost 6 bases, and 4 bases had no gene match. The CDR3 loop spans 14 amino acids. Looked up from germline, CDR1 is SGHRS and CDR2 is YFSETQ. The CDR3 protein is CASKGQGRGNTIYF. CDR3 coding DNA: TGCGCCAGCAAGGGACAGGGGAGGGGAAACACCATATATTTT.

The V call is TRBV4-1, the J call TRBJ2-7; 11 bases fit TRBD2. Germline CDR1 and CDR2: MGHRA and YSYEKL. CDR3 size: 15 residues. V shed 1 base, J shed 7 bases, and the junction held 6 bases outside the gene matches. For the CDR3, the DNA is TGCGCCAGCAGCCAAGTGAGACTAGCGGGGAGTGAGCAGTACTTC. The encoded protein is CASSQVRLAGSEQYF.

The J gene is TRBJ2-1, the V gene TRBV5-5; tentative D call: TRBD1 (6 bases). This CDR3 has 13 amino acids. V dropped 6 bases and J dropped 8 bases, with 15 bases sitting between them. CDR1 is SGHKS, CDR2 YYEKEE, per germline (reference sequence). The CDR3 DNA sequence: TGTGCCAGCAACCCGCCAGGGGTGGATGAGCAGTTCTTC. Its translation is CASNPPGVDEQFF.